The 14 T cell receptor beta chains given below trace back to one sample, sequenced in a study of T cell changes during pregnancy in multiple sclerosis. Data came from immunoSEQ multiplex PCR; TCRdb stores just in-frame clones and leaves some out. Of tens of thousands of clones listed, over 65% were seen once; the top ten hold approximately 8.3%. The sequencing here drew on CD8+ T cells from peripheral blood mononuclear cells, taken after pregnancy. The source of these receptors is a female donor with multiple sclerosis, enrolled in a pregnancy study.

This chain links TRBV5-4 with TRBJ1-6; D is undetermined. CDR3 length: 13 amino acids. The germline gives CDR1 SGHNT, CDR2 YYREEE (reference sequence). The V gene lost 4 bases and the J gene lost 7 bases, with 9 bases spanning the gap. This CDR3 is CASSQTLNSPLHF. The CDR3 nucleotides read TGTGCCAGCAGCCAAACACTAAATTCACCCCTCCACTTT.

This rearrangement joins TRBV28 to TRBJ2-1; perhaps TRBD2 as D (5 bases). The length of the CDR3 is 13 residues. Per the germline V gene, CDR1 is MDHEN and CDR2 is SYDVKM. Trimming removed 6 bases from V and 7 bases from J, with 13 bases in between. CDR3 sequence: CASSRLPTNEQFF. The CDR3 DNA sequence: TGTGCCAGCAGCAGACTACCCACTAATGAGCAGTTCTTC.

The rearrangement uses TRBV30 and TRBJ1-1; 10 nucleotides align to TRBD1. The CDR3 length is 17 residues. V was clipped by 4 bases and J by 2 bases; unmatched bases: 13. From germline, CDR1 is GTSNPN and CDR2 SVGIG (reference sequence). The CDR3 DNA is TGTGCCTGGAACCTGGGGACAGGGGACCACGTCAACACTGAAGCTTTCTTT. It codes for CAWNLGTGDHVNTEAFF.

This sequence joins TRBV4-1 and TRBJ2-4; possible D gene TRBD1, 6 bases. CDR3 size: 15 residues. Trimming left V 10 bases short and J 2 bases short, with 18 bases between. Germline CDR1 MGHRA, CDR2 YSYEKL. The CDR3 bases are TGCGCCACCGCAAGGATTCAGGGGTCCAAAAACATTCAGTACTTC. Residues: CATARIQGSKNIQYF.

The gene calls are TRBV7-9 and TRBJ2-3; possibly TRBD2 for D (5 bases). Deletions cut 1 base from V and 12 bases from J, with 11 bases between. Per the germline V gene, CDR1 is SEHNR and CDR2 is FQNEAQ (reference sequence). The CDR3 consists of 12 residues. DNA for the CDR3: TGTGCCAGCAGCTTAGAGCGGAACACACAGTATTTT. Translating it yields CASSLERNTQYF.

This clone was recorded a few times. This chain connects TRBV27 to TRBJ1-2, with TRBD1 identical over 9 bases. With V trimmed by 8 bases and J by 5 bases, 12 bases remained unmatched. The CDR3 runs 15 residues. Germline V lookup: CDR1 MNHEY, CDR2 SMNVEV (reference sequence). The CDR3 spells CASREGGQGLYGYTF. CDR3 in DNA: TGTGCCAGCCGAGAAGGAGGACAGGGGCTTTATGGCTACACCTTC.

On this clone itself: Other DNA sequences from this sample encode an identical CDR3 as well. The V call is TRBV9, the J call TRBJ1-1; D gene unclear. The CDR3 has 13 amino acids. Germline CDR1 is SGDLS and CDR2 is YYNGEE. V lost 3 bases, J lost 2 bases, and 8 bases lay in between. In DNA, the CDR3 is TGTGCCAGCAGCGCCGGTGGTAACACTGAAGCTTTCTTT. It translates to CASSAGGNTEAFF.

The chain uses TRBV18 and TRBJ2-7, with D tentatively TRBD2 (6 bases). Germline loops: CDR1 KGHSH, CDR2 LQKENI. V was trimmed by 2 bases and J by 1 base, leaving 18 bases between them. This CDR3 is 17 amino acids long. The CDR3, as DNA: TGTGCCAGCTCACCAAGGAGGGGACGGACATCTTCCTACGAGCAGTACTTC. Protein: CASSPRRGRTSSYEQYF.

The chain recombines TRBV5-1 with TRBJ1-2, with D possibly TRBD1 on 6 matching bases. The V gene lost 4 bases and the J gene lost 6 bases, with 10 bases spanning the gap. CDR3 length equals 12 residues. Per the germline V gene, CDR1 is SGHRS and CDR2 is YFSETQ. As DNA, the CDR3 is TGCGCCAGCAGCCCCCGGACAGATGGCTACACCTTC. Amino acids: CASSPRTDGYTF.

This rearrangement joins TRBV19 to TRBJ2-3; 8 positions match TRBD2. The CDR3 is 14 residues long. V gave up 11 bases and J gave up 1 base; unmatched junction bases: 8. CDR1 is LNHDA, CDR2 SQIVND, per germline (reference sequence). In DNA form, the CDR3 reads TGTGCCGCCGGGAGGGGCGCAGGCACAGATACGCAGTATTTT. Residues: CAAGRGAGTDTQYF.

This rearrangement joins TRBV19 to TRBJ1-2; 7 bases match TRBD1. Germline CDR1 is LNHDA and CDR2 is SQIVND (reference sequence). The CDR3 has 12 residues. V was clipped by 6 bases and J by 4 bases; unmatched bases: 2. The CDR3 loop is CASRWTGYGYTF. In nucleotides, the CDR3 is TGTGCCAGTAGGTGGACAGGCTATGGCTACACCTTC.

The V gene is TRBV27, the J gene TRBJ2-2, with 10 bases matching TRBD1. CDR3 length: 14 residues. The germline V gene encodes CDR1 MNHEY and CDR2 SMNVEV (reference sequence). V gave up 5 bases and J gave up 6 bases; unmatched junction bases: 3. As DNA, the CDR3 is TGTGCCAGCAGTCACGACAGGGGGCCCGGGGAGCTGTTTTTT. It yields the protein CASSHDRGPGELFF.

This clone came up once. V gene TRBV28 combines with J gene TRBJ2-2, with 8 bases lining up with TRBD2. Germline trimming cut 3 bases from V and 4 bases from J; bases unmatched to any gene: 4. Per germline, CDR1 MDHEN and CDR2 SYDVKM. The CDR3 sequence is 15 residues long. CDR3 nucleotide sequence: TGTGCCAGCAGTTTGGCGGGGGGCCTCACCGGGGAGCTGTTTTTT. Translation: CASSLAGGLTGELFF. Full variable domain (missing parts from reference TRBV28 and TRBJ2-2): DVKVTQSSRYLVKRTGEKVFLECVQDMDHENMFWYRQDPGLGLRLIYFSYDVKMKEKGDIPEGYSVSREKKERFSLILESASTNQTSMYLCASSLAGGLTGELFFGEGSRLTVL.

This chain's CDR3 is CASSDGGGGLPQHF. CDR3 DNA: TGTGCCAGCAGCGATGGGGGGGGCGGGCTGCCCCAGCATTTT. V and J are TRBV7-9 and TRBJ1-5; D possibly corresponds to TRBD1 (6 bases). The germline CDR1 and CDR2 sequences are SEHNR and FQNEAQ (reference sequence). V dropped 5 bases and J dropped 9 bases, with 17 bases sitting between them. This CDR3 has 14 residues. The variable domain in full, completed from reference TRBV7-9 and TRBJ1-5, reads DTGVSQNPRHKITKRGQNVTFRCDPISEHNRLYWYRQTLGQGPEFLTYFQNEAQLEKSRLLSDRFSAERPKGSFSTLEIQRTEQGDSAMYLCASSDGGGGLPQHFGDGTRLSIL.